The following is a T cell receptor beta chain sequence with its context. Genes here carry mouse names. The read is 1 residue too short to cover the CDR3 end, so that end is filled in from the germline J gene. The V gene's germline CDR1 is MNHDT and CDR2 YYDKIL. Between the trimmed V and J ends, which lost 5 bases and 0 bases, there was a span of 10 bases. This CDR3 has 14 amino acids. This sample is part of a study of tissue T cells after allogeneic stem cell transplantation. Clones were sequenced by immunoSEQ multiplex PCR, and TCRdb holds only the in-frame ones, with some missing. The sample contains under 8,500 clones, around 46% of which appear only once. The time point: mouse harvest day 7 after allogeneic transplant. Mouse grafts combined 10^7 T-cell-depleted bone marrow cells with 10^6 splenic CD5+ T cells.

The origin of this receptor is a female BALB/c mouse given C57BL/6 T cells with graft-versus-host disease after an allogeneic hematopoietic cell transplant. The chain links TRBV17 to TRBJ1-2, with a tentative D call TRBD1 (6 bases). Sequenced input: gut tissue. The CDR3 spells CASSGGTTNSDYTF. The sequenced CDR3 bases are TGTGCTAGCAGTGGGGGGACAACAAACTCCGACTACACC.